This TCR beta chain originates from a study of cytomegalovirus exposure and HLA in healthy donors. The repertoire was sequenced with immunoSEQ multiplex PCR; TCRdb's copy has only in-frame clones and lacks some. The table includes about 140,000 clones, about 91% detected once. From germline, CDR1 is SGDLS and CDR2 YYNGEE. The V end was cut by 0 bases, the J end by 6 bases, with 10 bases between. The CDR3 sequence is 14 residues long. The sample comprised PBMCs. This receptor was identified in a woman between 18 and 29 years old in good health and CMV-seropositive. This rearrangement joins TRBV9 to TRBJ1-5; TRBD1 might be the D (5 bases). CDR3 in amino acids: CASSVALGPQPQHF. For the CDR3, the DNA is TGTGCCAGCAGCGTAGCCTTGGGGCCTCAGCCCCAGCATTTT.